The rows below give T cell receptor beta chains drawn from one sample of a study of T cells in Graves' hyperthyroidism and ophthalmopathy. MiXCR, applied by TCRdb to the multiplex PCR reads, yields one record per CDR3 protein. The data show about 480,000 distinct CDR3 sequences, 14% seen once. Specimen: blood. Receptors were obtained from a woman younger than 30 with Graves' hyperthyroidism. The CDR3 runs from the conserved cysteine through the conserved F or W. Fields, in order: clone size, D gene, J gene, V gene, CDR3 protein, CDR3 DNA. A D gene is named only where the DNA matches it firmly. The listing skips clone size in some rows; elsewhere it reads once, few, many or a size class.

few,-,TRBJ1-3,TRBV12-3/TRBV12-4,CASSFETAGNTIYF,TGTGCCAGCAGTTTTGAGACAGCTGGAAACACCATATATTTT
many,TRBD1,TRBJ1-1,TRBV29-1,CSVERGTGGWTEAFF,TGCAGCGTTGAAAGGGGGACAGGGGGCTGGACTGAAGCTTTCTTT
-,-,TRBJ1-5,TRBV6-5,CASSYSSFEVLISNQPQHF,TGTGCCAGCAGTTACTCGAGTTTCGAGGTTCTGATAAGCAATCAGCCCCAGCATTTT
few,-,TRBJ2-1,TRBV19,CASSPQRNYNEQFF,TGTGCCAGTAGTCCCCAGCGGAACTACAATGAGCAGTTCTTC
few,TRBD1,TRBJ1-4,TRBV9,CASSPGTGGYEKLFF,TGTGCCAGCAGCCCGGGGACAGGAGGCTATGAAAAACTGTTTTTT
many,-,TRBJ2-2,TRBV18,CASSPREQRTGELFF,TGTGCCAGCTCACCGCGGGAACAGCGAACCGGGGAGCTGTTTTTT
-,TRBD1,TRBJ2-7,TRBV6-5,CASSYRGTVYGQYF,TGTGCCAGCAGTTACAGAGGGACAGTCTACGGGCAGTACTTC
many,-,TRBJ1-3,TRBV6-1,CASSHHQTKNTIYF,TGTGCCAGCAGCCACCACCAAACTAAAAACACCATATATTTT
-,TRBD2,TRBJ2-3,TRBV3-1,CASSTTGTSGRNTQYF,TGTGCCAGCAGCACGACCGGGACTAGCGGGAGGAACACGCAGTATTTT
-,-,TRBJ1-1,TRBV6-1,CASSYNREAFF,TGTGCCAGCAGTTACAACCGTGAAGCTTTCTTT
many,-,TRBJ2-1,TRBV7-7,CASSRGALDEQFF,TGTGCTAGCAGCCGCGGGGCTTTGGATGAGCAGTTCTTC
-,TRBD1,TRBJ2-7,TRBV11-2,CASRPGTGVAEQYF,TGTGCCAGCAGACCCGGGACAGGGGTGGCCGAGCAGTACTTC
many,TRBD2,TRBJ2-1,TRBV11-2,CASSSSVVAGGNEQFF,TGTGCCAGCAGCTCCTCGGTCGTGGCGGGAGGGAATGAGCAGTTCTTC
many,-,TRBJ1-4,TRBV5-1,CASSLDRARSNEKLFF,TGCGCCAGCAGCTTGGACAGGGCCAGATCTAATGAAAAACTGTTTTTT
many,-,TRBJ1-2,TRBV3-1,CASSQNSLGYGYTF,TGTGCCAGCAGCCAAAATTCCCTTGGCTATGGCTACACCTTC
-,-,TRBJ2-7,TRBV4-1,CASSQVITPGQGNYEQYF,TGCGCCAGCAGCCAAGTTATCACCCCGGGGCAGGGTAACTACGAGCAGTACTTC
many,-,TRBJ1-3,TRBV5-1,CASSPEIGGNTIYF,TGCGCCAGCAGCCCGGAGATCGGGGGCAACACCATATATTTT
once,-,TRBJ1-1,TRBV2,CASSVSGSMNTEAFF,TGTGCCAGCAGTGTATCGGGCAGCATGAACACTGAAGCTTTCTTT
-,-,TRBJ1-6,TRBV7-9,CASSTTPASYNSPLHF,TGTGCCAGCAGCACGACCCCCGCGTCCTATAATTCACCCCTCCACTTT
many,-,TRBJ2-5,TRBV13,CASSTGHQETQYF,TGTGCCAGCAGCACGGGACACCAAGAGACCCAGTACTTC